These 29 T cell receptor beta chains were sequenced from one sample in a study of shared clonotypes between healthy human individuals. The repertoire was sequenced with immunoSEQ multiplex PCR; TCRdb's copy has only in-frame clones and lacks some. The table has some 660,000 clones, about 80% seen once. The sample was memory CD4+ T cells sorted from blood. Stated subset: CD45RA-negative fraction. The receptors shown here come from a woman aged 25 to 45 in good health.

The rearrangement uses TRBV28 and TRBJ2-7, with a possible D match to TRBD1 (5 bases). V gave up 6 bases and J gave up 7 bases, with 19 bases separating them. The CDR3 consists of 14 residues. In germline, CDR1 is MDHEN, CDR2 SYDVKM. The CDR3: CASSMAGHYVEQYF. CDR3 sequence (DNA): TGTGCCAGCAGCATGGCAGGACACTACGTGGAGCAGTACTTC.

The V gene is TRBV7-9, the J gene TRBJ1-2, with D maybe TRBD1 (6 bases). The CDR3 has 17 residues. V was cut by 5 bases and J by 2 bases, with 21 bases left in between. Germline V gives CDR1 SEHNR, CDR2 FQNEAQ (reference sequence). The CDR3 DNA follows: TGTGCCAGCAGCCCAGGGGTTTCAACAGAGGGGAACTATGGCTACACCTTC. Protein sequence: CASSPGVSTEGNYGYTF.

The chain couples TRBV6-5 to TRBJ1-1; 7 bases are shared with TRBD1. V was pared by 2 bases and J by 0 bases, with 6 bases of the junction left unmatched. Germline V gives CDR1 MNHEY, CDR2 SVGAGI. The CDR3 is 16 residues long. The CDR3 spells CASSYTYDRVNTEAFF. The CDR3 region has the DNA TGTGCCAGCAGTTACACCTATGACAGGGTGAACACTGAAGCTTTCTTT.

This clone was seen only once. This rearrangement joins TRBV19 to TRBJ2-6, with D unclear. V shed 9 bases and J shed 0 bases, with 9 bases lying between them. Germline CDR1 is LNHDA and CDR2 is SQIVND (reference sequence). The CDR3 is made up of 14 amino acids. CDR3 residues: CASADLSGANVLTF. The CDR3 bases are TGTGCCAGCGCAGATCTCTCTGGGGCCAACGTCCTGACTTTC.

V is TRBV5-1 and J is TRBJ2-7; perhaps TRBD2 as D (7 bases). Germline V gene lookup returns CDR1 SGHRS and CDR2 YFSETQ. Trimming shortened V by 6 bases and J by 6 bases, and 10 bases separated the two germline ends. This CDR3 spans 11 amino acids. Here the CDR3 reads CASNREGEQYF. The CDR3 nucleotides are TGCGCCAGCAACAGGGAGGGCGAGCAGTACTTC.

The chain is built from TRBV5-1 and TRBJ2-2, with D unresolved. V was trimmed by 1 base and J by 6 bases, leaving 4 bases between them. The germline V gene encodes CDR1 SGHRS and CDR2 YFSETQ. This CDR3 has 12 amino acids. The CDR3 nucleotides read TGCGCCAGCAGCTTGAAGGCCGGGGAGCTGTTTTTT. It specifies CASSLKAGELFF.

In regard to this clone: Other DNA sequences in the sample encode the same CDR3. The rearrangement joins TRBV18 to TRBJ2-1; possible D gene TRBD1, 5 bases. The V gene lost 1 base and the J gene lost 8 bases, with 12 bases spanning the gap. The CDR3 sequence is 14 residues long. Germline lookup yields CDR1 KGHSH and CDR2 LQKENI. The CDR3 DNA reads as TGTGCCAGCTCACCACTGCAGGGTCGGGATGAGCAGTTCTTC. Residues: CASSPLQGRDEQFF.

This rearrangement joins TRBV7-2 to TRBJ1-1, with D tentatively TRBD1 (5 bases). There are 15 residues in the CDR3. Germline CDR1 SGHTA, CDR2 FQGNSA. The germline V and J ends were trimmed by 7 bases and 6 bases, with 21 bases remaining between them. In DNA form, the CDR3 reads TGTGCCAGCACAACTTATAATGGGGGACCCGCTGAAGCTTTCTTT. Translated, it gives CASTTYNGGPAEAFF.

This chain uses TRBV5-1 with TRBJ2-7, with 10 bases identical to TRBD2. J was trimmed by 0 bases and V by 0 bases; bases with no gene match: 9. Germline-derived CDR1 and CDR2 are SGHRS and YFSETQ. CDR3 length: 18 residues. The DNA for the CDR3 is TGCGCCAGCAGCTTGGTTTCGCCGACTAGCGGGTACTCCTACGAGCAGTACTTC. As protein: CASSLVSPTSGYSYEQYF.

CDR3 sequence (DNA): TGTGCCAGCAAACCCAGGGCTCTTGATCAGCCCCAGCATTTT. Amino acid sequence: CASKPRALDQPQHF. The chain links TRBV28 to TRBJ1-5, with a possible D match to TRBD1 (5 bases). This CDR3 spans 14 amino acids. Germline-derived CDR1 and CDR2 are MDHEN and SYDVKM. V dropped 7 bases and J dropped 5 bases, with 15 bases sitting between them. Based on the CDR3 plus reference TRBV28 and TRBJ1-5, the full variable domain is DVKVTQSSRYLVKRTGEKVFLECVQDMDHENMFWYRQDPGLGLRLIYFSYDVKMKEKGDIPEGYSVSREKKERFSLILESASTNQTSMYLCASKPRALDQPQHFGDGTRLSIL.

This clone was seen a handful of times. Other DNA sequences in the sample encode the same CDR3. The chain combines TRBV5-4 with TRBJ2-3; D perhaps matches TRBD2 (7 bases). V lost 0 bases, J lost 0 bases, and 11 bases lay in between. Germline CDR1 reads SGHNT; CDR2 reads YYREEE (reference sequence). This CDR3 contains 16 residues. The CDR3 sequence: CASSLGGGGSTDTQYF. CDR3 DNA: TGTGCCAGCAGCTTGGGAGGGGGAGGGAGCACAGATACGCAGTATTTT.

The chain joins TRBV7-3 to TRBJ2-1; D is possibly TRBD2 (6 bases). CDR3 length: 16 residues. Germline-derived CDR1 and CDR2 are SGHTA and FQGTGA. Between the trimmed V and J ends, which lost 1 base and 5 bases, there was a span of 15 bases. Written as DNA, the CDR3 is TGTGCCAGCAGCTTAATGGGAAGCGGGCCAAACAATGAGCAGTTCTTC. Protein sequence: CASSLMGSGPNNEQFF.

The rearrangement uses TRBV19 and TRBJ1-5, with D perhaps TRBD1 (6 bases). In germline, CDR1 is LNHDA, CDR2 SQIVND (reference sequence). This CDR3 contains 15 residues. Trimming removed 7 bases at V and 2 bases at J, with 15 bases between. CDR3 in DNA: TGTGCCAGTAATGAGGCCAGGGGCGGCAATCAGCCCCAGCATTTT. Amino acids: CASNEARGGNQPQHF. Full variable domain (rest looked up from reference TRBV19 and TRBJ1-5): DGGITQSPKYLFRKEGQNVTLSCEQNLNHDAMYWYRQDPGQGLRLIYYSQIVNDFQKGDIAEGYSVSREKKESFPLTVTSAQKNPTAFYLCASNEARGGNQPQHFGDGTRLSIL.

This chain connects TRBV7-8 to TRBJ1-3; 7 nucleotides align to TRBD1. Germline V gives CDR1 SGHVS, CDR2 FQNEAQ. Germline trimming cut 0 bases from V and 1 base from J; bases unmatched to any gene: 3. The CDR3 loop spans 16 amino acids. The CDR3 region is CASSLARGMSGNTIYF. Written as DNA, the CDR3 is TGTGCCAGCAGCTTAGCCAGGGGGATGTCTGGAAACACCATATATTTT.

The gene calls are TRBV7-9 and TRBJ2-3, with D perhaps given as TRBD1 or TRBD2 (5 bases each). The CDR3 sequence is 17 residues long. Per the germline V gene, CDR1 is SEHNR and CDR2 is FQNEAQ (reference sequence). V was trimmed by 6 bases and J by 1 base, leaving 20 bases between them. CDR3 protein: CASSQSPGTMGTDTQYF. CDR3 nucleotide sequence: TGTGCCAGCAGTCAATCCCCCGGGACCATGGGCACAGATACGCAGTATTTT.

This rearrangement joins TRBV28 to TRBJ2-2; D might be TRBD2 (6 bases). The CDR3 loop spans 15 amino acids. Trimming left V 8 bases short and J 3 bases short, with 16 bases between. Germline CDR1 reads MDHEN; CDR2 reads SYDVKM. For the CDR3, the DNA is TGTGCCAGCTATCCAACTAGCACAGACACCGGGGAGCTGTTTTTT. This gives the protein CASYPTSTDTGELFF.

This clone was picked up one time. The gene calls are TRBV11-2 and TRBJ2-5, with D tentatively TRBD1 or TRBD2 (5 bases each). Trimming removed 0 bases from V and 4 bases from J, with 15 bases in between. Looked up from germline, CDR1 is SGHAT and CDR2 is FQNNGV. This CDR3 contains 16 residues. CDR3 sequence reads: CASSLDLGTPRETQYF. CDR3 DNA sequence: TGTGCCAGCAGCTTAGACCTAGGGACGCCTCGAGAGACCCAGTACTTC. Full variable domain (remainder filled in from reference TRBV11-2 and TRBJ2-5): EAGVAQSPRYKIIEKRQSVAFWCNPISGHATLYWYQQILGQGPKLLIQFQNNGVVDDSQLPKDRFSAERLKGVDSTLKIQPAKLEDSAVYLCASSLDLGTPRETQYFGPGTRLLVL.

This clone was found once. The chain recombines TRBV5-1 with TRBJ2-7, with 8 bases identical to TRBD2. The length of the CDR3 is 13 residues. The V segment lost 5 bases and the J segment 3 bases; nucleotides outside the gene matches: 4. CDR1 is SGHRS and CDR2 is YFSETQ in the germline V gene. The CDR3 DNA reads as TGCGCCAGCAGTCAGCGGGAGAGCTACGAGCAGTACTTC. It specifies CASSQRESYEQYF. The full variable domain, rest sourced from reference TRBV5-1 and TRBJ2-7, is KAGVTQTPRYLIKTRGQQVTLSCSPISGHRSVSWYQQTPGQGLQFLFEYFSETQRNKGNFPGRFSGRQFSNSRSEMNVSTLELGDSALYLCASSQRESYEQYFGPGTRLTVT.

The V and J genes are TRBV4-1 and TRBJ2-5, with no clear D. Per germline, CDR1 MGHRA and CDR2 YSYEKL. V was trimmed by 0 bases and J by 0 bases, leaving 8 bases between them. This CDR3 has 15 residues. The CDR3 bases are TGCGCCAGCAGCCAAGACGGGCGGAACCAAGAGACCCAGTACTTC. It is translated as CASSQDGRNQETQYF.

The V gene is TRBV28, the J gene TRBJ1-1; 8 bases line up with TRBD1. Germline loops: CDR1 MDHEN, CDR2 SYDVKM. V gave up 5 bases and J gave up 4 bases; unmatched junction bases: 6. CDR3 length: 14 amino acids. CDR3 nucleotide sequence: TGTGCCAGCAGTCGACAGGGGTTATCCACTGAAGCTTTCTTT. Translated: CASSRQGLSTEAFF.

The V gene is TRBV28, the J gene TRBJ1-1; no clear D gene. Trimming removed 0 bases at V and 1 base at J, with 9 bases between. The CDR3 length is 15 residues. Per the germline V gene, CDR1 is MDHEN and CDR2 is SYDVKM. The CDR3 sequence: CASSLWTTGNTEAFF. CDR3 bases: TGTGCCAGCAGTTTATGGACGACGGGGAACACTGAAGCTTTCTTT.

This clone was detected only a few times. The CDR3 DNA reads TGTGCCAGAATTATGGTTTGGGCAGCACCCTACGAGCAGTACTTC. Residues: CARIMVWAAPYEQYF. The chain combines TRBV5-3 with TRBJ2-5, with D uncertain. The DNA end is more similar to TRBJ2-7, so the J call may be wrong. TRBV5-3 is annotated as an ORF whose role is uncertain. The CDR3 sequence is 15 residues long.

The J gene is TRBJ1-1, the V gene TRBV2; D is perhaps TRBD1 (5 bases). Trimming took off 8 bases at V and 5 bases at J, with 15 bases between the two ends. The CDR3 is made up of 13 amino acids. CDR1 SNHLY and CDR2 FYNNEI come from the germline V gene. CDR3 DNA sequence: TGTGCCAGCGATAGGGGCCCAGGGACTGAAGCTTTCTTT. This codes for CASDRGPGTEAFF. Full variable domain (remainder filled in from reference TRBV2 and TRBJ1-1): EPEVTQTPSHQVTQMGQEVILRCVPISNHLYFYWYRQILGQKVEFLVSFYNNEISEKSEIFDDQFSVERPDGSNFTLKIRSTKLEDSAMYFCASDRGPGTEAFFGQGTRLTVV.

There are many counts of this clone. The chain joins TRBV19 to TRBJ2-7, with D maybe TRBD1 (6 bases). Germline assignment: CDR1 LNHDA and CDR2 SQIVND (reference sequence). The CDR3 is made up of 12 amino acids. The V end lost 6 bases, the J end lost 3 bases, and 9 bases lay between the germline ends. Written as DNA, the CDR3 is TGTGCCAGTAGGGACAGAAACTACGAGCAGTACTTC. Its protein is CASRDRNYEQYF. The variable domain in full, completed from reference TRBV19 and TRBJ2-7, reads DGGITQSPKYLFRKEGQNVTLSCEQNLNHDAMYWYRQDPGQGLRLIYYSQIVNDFQKGDIAEGYSVSREKKESFPLTVTSAQKNPTAFYLCASRDRNYEQYFGPGTRLTVT.

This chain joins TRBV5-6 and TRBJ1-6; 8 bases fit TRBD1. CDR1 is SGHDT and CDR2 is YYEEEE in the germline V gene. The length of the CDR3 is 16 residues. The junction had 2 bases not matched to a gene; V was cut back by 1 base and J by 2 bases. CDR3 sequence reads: CASSLTGGTYNSPLHF. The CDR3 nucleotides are TGTGCCAGCAGCTTGACAGGGGGTACCTATAATTCACCCCTCCACTTT.

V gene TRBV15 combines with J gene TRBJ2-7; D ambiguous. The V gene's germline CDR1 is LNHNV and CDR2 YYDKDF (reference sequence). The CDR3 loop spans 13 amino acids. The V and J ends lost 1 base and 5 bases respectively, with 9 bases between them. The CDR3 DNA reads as TGTGCCACCAGCAGAGCGCAGGCCCACGAGCAGTACTTC. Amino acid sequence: CATSRAQAHEQYF.

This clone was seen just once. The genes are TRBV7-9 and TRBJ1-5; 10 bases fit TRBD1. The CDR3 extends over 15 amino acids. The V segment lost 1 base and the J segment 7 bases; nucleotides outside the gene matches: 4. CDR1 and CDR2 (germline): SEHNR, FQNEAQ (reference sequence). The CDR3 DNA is TGTGCCAGCAGCTTAGGACAGGGGGCTGGACAGCCCCAGCATTTT. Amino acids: CASSLGQGAGQPQHF.

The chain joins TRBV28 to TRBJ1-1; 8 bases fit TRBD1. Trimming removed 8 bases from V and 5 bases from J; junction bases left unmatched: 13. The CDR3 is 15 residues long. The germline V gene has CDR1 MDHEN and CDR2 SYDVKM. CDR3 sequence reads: CASYPRGQSKTEAFF. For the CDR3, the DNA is TGTGCCAGCTACCCCAGGGGGCAAAGTAAGACTGAAGCTTTCTTT.

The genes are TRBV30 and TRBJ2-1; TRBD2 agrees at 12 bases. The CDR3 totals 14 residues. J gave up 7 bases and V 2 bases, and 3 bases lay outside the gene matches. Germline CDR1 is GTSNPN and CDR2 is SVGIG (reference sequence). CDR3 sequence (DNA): TGTGCCTGGAGTATAGGACTAGCGGGAAATGAGCAGTTCTTC. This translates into CAWSIGLAGNEQFF.